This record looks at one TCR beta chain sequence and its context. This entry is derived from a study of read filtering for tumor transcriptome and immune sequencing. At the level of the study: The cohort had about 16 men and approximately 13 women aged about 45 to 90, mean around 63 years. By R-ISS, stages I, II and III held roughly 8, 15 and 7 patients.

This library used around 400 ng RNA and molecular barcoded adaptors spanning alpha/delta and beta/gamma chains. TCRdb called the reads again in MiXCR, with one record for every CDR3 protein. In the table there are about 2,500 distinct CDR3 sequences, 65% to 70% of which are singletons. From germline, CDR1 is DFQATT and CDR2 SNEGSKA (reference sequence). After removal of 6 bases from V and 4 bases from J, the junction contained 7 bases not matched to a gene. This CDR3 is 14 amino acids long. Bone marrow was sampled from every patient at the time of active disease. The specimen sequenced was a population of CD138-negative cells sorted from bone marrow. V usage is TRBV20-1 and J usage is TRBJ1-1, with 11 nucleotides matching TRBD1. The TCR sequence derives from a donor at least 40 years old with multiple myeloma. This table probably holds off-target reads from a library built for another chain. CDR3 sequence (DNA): TGCAGTGCAACGGACAGGGGGCTTGGCACTGAAGCTTTCTTT. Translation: CSATDRGLGTEAFF.